This is a list of T cell receptor beta chains from one sample in a study of shared clonotypes between healthy human individuals. Sequenced by immunoSEQ multiplex PCR; TCRdb stores in-frame clones only, minus some. The table has over a million clones, about 80% seen once. Sequenced sample: memory CD4+ T cells from PBMCs. Receptors originate from a man aged 18 to 29 in good health. Some clones in this sample may be carry-over from other donors' samples. The CDR3 runs from the conserved cysteine through the conserved F or W. The D gene is left open where the match is weak. Only some rows state a clone size, as once, few, many or a class for expanded clones.

NA	TRBV28	13	NA	TRBJ2-5	CASSSAMKETQYF	TGTGCCAGCAGTTCAGCGATGAAGGAGACCCAGTACTTC
few	TRBV30	18	NA	TRBJ1-3	CAWTPGRIFSGTGNTIYF	TGTGCCTGGACCCCTGGGAGGATTTTTTCAGGAACGGGAAACACCATATATTTT
NA	TRBV11-3	13	NA	TRBJ2-5	CASSRTAKETQYF	TGTGCCAGCAGCCGGACGGCCAAAGAGACCCAGTACTTC
NA	TRBV5-1	14	NA	TRBJ2-2	CASSLVGSTGELFF	TGCGCCAGCAGCTTGGTTGGCAGCACCGGGGAGCTGTTTTTT
once	TRBV7-8	17	NA	TRBJ1-3	CASSLGGTPSRGNTIYF	TGTGCCAGCAGCTTAGGTGGGACACCTTCGCGTGGAAACACCATATATTTT
NA	TRBV7-9	14	NA	TRBJ2-1	CASSILVLHNEQFF	TGTGCCAGCAGCATACTAGTCCTTCACAATGAGCAGTTCTTC
NA	TRBV19	14	NA	TRBJ2-6	CATQGLSGANVLTF	TGTGCCACTCAGGGGCTCTCTGGGGCCAACGTCCTGACTTTC
NA	TRBV5-1	14	NA	TRBJ2-7	CASSLDSASYEQYF	TGCGCCAGCAGCCTCGACTCCGCCTCCTACGAGCAGTACTTC
NA	TRBV5-1	16	NA	TRBJ2-6	CASSRRMSSGANVLTF	TGCGCCAGCAGTCGACGTATGAGCTCTGGGGCCAACGTCCTGACTTTC
NA	TRBV7-9	12	NA	TRBJ1-1	CASSTTGTEAFF	TGTGCCAGCAGCACTACAGGTACTGAAGCTTTCTTT
NA	TRBV10-3	18	NA	TRBJ2-7	CAISRHRLARGELYEQYF	TGTGCCATCAGCCGACACCGACTAGCCAGGGGGGAATTATACGAGCAGTACTTC
NA	TRBV14	14	TRBD2	TRBJ2-1	CASTTSGSHNEQFF	TGTGCCAGCACAACTAGCGGGAGCCACAATGAGCAGTTCTTC
once	TRBV9	16	NA	TRBJ1-5	CASSATAPYRRQPQHF	TGTGCCAGCAGCGCCACAGCGCCGTACCGGAGGCAGCCCCAGCATTTT
NA	TRBV5-4	15	NA	TRBJ2-3	CASSLGRTFTDTQYF	TGTGCCAGCAGCTTGGGCAGGACCTTCACAGATACGCAGTATTTT
NA	TRBV5-1	14	TRBD1	TRBJ1-5	CASSFTGGGQPQHF	TGCGCCAGCAGCTTTACAGGGGGCGGTCAGCCCCAGCATTTT
NA	TRBV11-1	15	NA	TRBJ2-6	CASSPSDAGANVLTF	TGTGCCAGCAGCCCTAGCGATGCTGGGGCCAACGTCCTGACTTTC
NA	TRBV2	15	NA	TRBJ2-2	CASRTRGKYTGELFF	TGTGCCAGCAGGACAAGGGGGAAGTACACCGGGGAGCTGTTTTTT
NA	TRBV6-1	14	NA	TRBJ2-5	CASSEGGLGETQYF	TGTGCCAGCAGTGAAGGAGGTTTAGGCGAGACCCAGTACTTC
few	TRBV7-6	16	TRBD2	TRBJ2-1	CASSFPTSGSRNEQFF	TGTGCCAGCAGCTTTCCGACTAGCGGGAGTCGCAATGAGCAGTTCTTC
NA	TRBV5-1	16	NA	TRBJ2-5	CASSLESLRDRETQYF	TGCGCCAGCAGCTTGGAGTCCTTACGAGACCGGGAGACCCAGTACTTC
many	TRBV9	16	TRBD2	TRBJ2-7	CASSTVGGGSPYEQYF	TGTGCCAGCAGCACCGTGGGAGGCGGGAGTCCGTACGAGCAGTACTTC
NA	TRBV11-2	14	NA	TRBJ2-1	CASSLGSSYNEQFF	TGTGCCAGCAGCTTAGGTAGCTCCTACAATGAGCAGTTCTTC
NA	TRBV7-6	13	NA	TRBJ2-5	CASSSSGSETQYF	TGTGCCAGCAGCTCTTCAGGGTCAGAGACCCAGTACTTC
NA	TRBV29-1	16	TRBD1	TRBJ2-1	CSVEGRGTGINNEQFF	TGCAGCGTTGAAGGAAGAGGGACAGGGATCAACAATGAGCAGTTCTTC